The T cell receptor beta chain described here comes from a study of Graves' ophthalmopathy and Graves' hyperthyroidism. V lost 5 bases and J lost 2, with 15 bases in between. This CDR3 comprises 15 residues. Germline loops: CDR1 KGHSY, CDR2 FQNENV. As the template, RNA transcripts were used to amplify TCR beta CDR3 regions. The first round was an RT-PCR with HTBI primers, and the second round was a multiplex PCR. TCRdb independently ran MiXCR on the multiplex PCR reads; one entry per CDR3 protein. This table has over a million distinct CDR3 sequences, 35% to 40% appearing once. Only one count was recorded for this clonotype. Pregnancy or lactation, uncontrolled infections and other autoimmune diseases were grounds for excluding patients.

This receptor was identified in an adult man with Graves' hyperthyroidism. The sequencing input was peripheral blood or thyroid tissue (not recorded which). The V gene is TRBV16, the J gene TRBJ1-1, with TRBD1 as a possible D gene (6 bases). Written as DNA, the CDR3 is TGTGCCAGCAGCAGAAGGACAGTTAAAAACACTGAAGCTTTCTTT. This encodes CASSRRTVKNTEAFF.